This T cell receptor (beta chain) stems from a study of long-term antiretroviral therapy in people with HIV. On the study more broadly: The 2015 recommendation for immediate ART came about a decade after the earliest samples. Study-level findings and limits: CDR3 length ranges were narrower in HIV repertoires than in controls. The blood, collected between about 2004 and 2017, was possibly taken under older ART regimens. After ART, diversity increased yet remained lower than transplant donor controls.

The assay, immunoSEQ v3.0, was run at survey level. Repertoires were generated with immunoSEQ multiplex PCR, while TCRdb's copy carries only in-frame clones and drops some. The repertoire holds roughly 15,000 clones, 88% seen once, with 14% to 15% in the top ten. This clone was counted a few times. Its target is not known. The sequencing used unsorted PBMCs, collected 2.3 years before starting antiretroviral therapy. This TCR was recovered from a woman under 40 with HIV.

CDR3 nucleotides: TGTGCCAGCAGCTTCGGACAGGCGGGGTACGAGCAGTACTTC. Protein sequence: CASSFGQAGYEQYF. The rearrangement links TRBV7-9 to TRBJ2-7, with D perhaps TRBD1 (7 bases). The length of the CDR3 is 14 residues. V was shortened by 3 bases and J by 4 bases, with 13 bases between the two germline ends. The V gene's germline CDR1 is SEHNR and CDR2 FQNEAQ (reference sequence).